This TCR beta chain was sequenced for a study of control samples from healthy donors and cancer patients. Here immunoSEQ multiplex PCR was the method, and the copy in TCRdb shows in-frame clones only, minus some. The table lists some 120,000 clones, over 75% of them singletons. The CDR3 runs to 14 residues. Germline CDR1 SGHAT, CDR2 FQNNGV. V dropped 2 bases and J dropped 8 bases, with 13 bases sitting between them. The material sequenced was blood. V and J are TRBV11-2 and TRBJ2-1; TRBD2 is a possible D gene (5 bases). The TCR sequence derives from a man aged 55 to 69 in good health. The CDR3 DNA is TGTGCCAGCAGCTTACCGGGGAGAAACCATGAGCAGTTCTTC. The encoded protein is CASSLPGRNHEQFF.